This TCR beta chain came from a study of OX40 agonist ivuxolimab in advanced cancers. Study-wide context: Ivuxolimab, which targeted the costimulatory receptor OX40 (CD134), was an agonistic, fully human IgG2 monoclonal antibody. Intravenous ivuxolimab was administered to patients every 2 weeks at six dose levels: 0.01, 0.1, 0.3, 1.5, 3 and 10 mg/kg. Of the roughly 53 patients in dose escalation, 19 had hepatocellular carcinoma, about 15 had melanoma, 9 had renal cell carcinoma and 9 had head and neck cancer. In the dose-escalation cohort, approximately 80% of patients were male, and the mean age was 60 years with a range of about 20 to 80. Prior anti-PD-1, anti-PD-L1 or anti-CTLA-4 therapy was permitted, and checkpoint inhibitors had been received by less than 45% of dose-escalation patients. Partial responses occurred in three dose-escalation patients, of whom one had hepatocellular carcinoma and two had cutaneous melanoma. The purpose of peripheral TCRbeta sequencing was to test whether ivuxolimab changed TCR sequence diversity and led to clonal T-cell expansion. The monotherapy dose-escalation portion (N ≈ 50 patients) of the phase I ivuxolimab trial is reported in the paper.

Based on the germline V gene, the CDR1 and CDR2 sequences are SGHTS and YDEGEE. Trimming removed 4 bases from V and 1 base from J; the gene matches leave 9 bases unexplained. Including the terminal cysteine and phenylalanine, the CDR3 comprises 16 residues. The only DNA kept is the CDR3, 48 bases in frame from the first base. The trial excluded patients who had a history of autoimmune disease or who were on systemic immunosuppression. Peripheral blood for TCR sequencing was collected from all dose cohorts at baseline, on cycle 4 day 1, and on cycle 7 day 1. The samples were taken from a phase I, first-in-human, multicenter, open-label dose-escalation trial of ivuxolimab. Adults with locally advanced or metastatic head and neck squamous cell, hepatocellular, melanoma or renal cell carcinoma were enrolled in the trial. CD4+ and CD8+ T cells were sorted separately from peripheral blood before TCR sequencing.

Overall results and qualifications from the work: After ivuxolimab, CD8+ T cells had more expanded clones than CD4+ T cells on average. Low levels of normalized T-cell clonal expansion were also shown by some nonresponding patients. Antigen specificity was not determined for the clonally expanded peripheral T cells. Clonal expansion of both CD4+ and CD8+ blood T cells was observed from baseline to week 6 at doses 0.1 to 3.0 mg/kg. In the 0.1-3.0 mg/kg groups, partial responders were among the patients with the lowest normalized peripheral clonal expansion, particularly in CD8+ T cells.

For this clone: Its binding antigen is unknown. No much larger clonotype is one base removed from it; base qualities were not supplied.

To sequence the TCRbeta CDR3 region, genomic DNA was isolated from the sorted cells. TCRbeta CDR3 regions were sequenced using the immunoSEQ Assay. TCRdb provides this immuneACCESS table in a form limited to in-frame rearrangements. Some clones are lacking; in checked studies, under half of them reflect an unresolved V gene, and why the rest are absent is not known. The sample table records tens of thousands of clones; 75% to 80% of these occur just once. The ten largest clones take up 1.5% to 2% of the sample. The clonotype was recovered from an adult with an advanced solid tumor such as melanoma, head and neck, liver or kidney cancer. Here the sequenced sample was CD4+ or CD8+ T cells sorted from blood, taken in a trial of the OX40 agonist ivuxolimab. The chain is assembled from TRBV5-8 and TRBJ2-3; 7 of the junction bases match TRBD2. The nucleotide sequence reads TGTGCCAGCAGCAACGGACTAGGAGGGGGCACAGATACGCAGTATTTT. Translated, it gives CASSNGLGGGTDTQYF.